The clone carrying this T cell receptor (beta chain) has a single count. Assay: immunoSEQ multiplex PCR; the TCRdb copy retains only in-frame clones and omits some. Altogether about 410,000 clones are present, 75% to 90% being singletons, with the ten largest covering about 1.4%. These data originate in a study of blood T cell repertoires in COVID-19. Study-level background: Collection of acute and convalescent COVID-19 samples took place in the United States, Italy and Spain. The cDNA or gDNA used as material had been derived from T cells, B-cell-depleted T cells, or PBMCs.

Patients in Seattle were enrolled during active infection, then followed longitudinally. CDR1 is LNHDA, CDR2 SQIVND, per germline (reference sequence). The CDR3 loop spans 15 amino acids. Deletions cut 3 bases from V and 2 bases from J, with 11 bases between. The chain employs TRBV19 and TRBJ1-3, with no clear D. The TCR was taken from a woman between 35 and 50 years old with COVID-19, enrolled during active disease. What was sequenced was peripheral blood. The CDR3 sequence: CASSMRVKPGNTIYF. CDR3 bases: TGTGCCAGTAGTATGCGGGTAAAGCCTGGAAACACCATATATTTT.